These 6 T cell receptor beta chains originate from one sample sequenced in a study of human T cells and chemical hapten exposure. TCRdb analysed the RACE reads with MiXCR anew, one entry per CDR3 protein. The table lists 80,000 to 100,000 distinct CDR3 sequences, around 10% of them singletons. The time point here: pre-sensitization, week 0. Treatment given: therapeutic diphenylcyclopropenone sensitization with weekly scalp DPC. The material was whole blood, obtained in connection with sensitization to the hapten diphenylcyclopropenone (DPC). The receptors shown here come from a woman between 40 and 55 years old with alopecia areata. Some clones in this sample may be carry-over from other donors' samples.

This clonotype was seen more than once but under ten times. The rearrangement joins TRBV15 to TRBJ2-7; tentatively, D is TRBD1 (6 bases). The CDR3 runs 15 residues. Germline CDR1 LNHNV, CDR2 YYDKDF (reference sequence). V lost 0 bases to trimming and J lost 3 bases, with 12 bases between them. CDR3 sequence: CATSRDGRGGYEQYF. The CDR3 nucleotides read TGTGCCACCAGCAGAGATGGGCGAGGGGGCTACGAGCAGTACTTC.

This clonotype was observed many times. The chain is built from TRBV29-1 and TRBJ1-5; D ambiguous. Trimming removed 6 bases from V and 7 bases from J, with 13 bases in between. The CDR3 contains 12 residues. In germline, CDR1 is SQVTM, CDR2 ANQGSEA. This chain's CDR3 is CSVGVEGQPQHF. CDR3 nucleotide sequence: TGCAGCGTGGGCGTAGAGGGCCAGCCCCAGCATTTT.

This clonotype turned up a few times. J is TRBJ1-4 and V is TRBV12-3 or TRBV12-4, with 10 bases identical to TRBD1. The CDR3 loop spans 13 amino acids. After removal of 6 bases from V and 8 bases from J, the junction contained 3 bases not matched to a gene. The CDR3 loop is CASSGTGEEKLFF. DNA for the CDR3: TGTGCCAGCAGCGGGACAGGGGAAGAAAAACTGTTTTTT.

The gene calls are TRBV5-5 and TRBJ2-7, with D perhaps TRBD2 (7 bases). The CDR3 runs 16 residues. Trimming stripped 0 bases from V and 1 base from J, with 14 bases between. Germline-derived CDR1 and CDR2 are SGHKS and YYEKEE (reference sequence). CDR3 protein: CASSLGAGALSYEQYF. The CDR3 DNA reads as TGTGCCAGCAGCTTGGGGGCGGGGGCCTTGTCCTACGAGCAGTACTTC.

Points on this clonotype: A much more abundant neighbour one base away suggests this may be a read error. The chain recombines TRBV2 with TRBJ1-4; no definite D call. This CDR3 contains 14 residues. From germline, CDR1 is SNHLY and CDR2 FYNNEI. Between the trimmed V and J ends, which lost 2 bases and 7 bases, there was a span of 11 bases. The CDR3 loop reads CASSEFSGSEKLFF. For the CDR3, the DNA is TGTGCCAGCAGTGAATTTTCGGGTAGTGAAAAACTGTTTTTT.

This clonotype was seen many times. The rearrangement joins TRBV15 to TRBJ1-1, with TRBD1 identical over 8 bases. Germline V lookup: CDR1 LNHNV, CDR2 YYDKDF (reference sequence). V trimming: 5 bases; J trimming: 0 bases; junction bases outside the gene matches: 8. This CDR3 has 16 residues. The CDR3 sequence: CATSSPGGSLNTEAFF. For the CDR3, the DNA is TGTGCCACCAGCTCTCCAGGGGGCAGCTTGAACACTGAAGCTTTCTTT.